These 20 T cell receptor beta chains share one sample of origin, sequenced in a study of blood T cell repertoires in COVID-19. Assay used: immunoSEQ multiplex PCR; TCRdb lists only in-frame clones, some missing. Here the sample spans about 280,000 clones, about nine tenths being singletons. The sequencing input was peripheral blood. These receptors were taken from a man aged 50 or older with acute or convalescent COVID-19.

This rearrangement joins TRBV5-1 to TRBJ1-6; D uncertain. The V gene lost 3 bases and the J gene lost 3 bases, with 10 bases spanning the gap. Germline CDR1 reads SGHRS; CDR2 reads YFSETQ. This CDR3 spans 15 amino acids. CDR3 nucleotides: TGCGCCAGCAGCTCCGCAGGAATCTATAATTCACCCCTCCACTTT. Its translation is CASSSAGIYNSPLHF.

CDR3 region: CASRGTGRPEAFF. CDR3 nucleotides: TGTGCCAGCAGGGGGACAGGGAGACCGGAAGCTTTCTTT. This rearrangement joins TRBV5-5 to TRBJ1-1, with 9 positions matching TRBD1. The V gene end was trimmed by 5 bases and the J gene end by 8 bases; junction bases not matched to a gene: 7. The CDR3 has 13 residues. Germline assignment: CDR1 SGHKS and CDR2 YYEKEE (reference sequence).

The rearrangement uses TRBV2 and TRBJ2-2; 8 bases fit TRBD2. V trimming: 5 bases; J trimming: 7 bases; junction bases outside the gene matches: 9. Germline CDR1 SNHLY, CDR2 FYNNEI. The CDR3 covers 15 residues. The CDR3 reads CASSNAGGLVGELFF. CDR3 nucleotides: TGTGCCAGCAGTAACGCGGGGGGCCTGGTCGGGGAGCTGTTTTTT.

This CDR3 is CAISGTTTDTQYF. The CDR3 coding sequence is TGTGCCATTTCTGGGACTACCACAGATACGCAGTATTTT. The V call is TRBV10-3, the J call TRBJ2-3, with 7 bases identical to TRBD2. This CDR3 spans 13 amino acids. Germline assignment: CDR1 ENHRY and CDR2 SYGVKD. Trimming cost V 9 bases and J 2 bases; bases outside gene matches: 5.

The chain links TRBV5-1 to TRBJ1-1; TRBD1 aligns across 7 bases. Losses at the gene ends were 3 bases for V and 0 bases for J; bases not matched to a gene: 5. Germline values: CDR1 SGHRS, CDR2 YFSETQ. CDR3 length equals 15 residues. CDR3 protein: CASSSGTALNTEAFF. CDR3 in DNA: TGCGCCAGCAGCTCGGGGACAGCCCTGAACACTGAAGCTTTCTTT.

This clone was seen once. In nucleotides, the CDR3 is TGTGCCAGTAGTACTATTTTGGGACAGGGAGCCGGCTACACCTTC. It encodes CASSTILGQGAGYTF. The rearrangement uses TRBV19 and TRBJ1-2; 9 bases align to TRBD1. The J segment lost 8 bases and the V segment lost 4 bases, leaving 11 bases of the junction unmatched. The CDR3 runs 15 residues. Germline V gene lookup returns CDR1 LNHDA and CDR2 SQIVND (reference sequence).

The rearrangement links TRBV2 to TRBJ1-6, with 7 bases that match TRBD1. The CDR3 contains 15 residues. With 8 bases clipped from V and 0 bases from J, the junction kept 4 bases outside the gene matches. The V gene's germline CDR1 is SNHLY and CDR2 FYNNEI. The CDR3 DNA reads TGTGCCAGCGGGGGACAGAGCTCCTATAATTCACCCCTCCACTTT. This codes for CASGGQSSYNSPLHF. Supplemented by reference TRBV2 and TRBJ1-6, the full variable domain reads EPEVTQTPSHQVTQMGQEVILRCVPISNHLYFYWYRQILGQKVEFLVSFYNNEISEKSEIFDDQFSVERPDGSNFTLKIRSTKLEDSAMYFCASGGQSSYNSPLHFGNGTRLTVT.

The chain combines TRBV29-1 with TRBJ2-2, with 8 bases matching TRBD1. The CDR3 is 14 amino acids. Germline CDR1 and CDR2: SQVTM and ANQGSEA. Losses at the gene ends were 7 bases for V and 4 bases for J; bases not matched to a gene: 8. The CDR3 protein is CSAGQGMGTGELFF. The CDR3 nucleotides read TGCAGCGCTGGACAGGGAATGGGCACCGGGGAGCTGTTTTTT.

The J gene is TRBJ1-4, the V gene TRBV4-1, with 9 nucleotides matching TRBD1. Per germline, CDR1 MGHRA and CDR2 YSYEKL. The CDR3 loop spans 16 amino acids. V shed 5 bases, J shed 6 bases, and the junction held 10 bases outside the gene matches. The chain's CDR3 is CASSTYSGTGYEKLFF. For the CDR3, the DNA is TGCGCCAGCAGCACCTATTCCGGGACAGGGTATGAAAAACTGTTTTTT.

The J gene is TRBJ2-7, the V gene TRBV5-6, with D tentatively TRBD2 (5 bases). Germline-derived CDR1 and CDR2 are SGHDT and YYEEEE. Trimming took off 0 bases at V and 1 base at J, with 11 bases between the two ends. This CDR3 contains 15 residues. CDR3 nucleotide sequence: TGTGCCAGCAGCTTGGCTGGAGAGGGATCCTACGAGCAGTACTTC. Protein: CASSLAGEGSYEQYF.

CDR3 region: CASSLLGQGASTEAFF. CDR3 nucleotide sequence: TGTGCCAGCAGCCTCCTAGGGCAGGGGGCGAGTACTGAAGCTTTCTTT. The rearrangement joins TRBV14 to TRBJ1-1, with TRBD1 matching 8 bases. CDR1 and CDR2 (germline): SGHDN, FVKESK. The CDR3 is made up of 16 amino acids. The V gene end was trimmed by 4 bases and the J gene end by 5 bases; junction bases not matched to a gene: 12. Full variable domain (outside the CDR3, taken from reference TRBV14 and TRBJ1-1): EAGVTQFPSHSVIEKGQTVTLRCDPISGHDNLYWYRRVMGKEIKFLLHFVKESKQDESGMPNNRFLAERTGGTYSTLKVQPAELEDSGVYFCASSLLGQGASTEAFFGQGTRLTVV.

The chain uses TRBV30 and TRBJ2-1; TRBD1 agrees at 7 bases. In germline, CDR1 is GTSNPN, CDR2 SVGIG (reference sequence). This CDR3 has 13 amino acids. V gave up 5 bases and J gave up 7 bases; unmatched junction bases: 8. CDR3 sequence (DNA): TGTGCCTGGGGACAGGCGATCCTGAATGAGCAGTTCTTC. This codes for CAWGQAILNEQFF.

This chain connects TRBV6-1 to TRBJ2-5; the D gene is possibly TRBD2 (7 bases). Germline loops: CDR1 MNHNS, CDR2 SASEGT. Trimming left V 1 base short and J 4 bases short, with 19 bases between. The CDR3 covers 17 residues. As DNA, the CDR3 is TGTGCCAGCAGTGAAGGCGGCATTGGGGGCGGGAGAGAGACCCAGTACTTC. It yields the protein CASSEGGIGGGRETQYF.

The CDR3 region has the DNA TGTGCCAGCAGCTTCTCTTTGCAGGGAGGTTGGGAGCGCTACACCTTC. Amino acids: CASSFSLQGGWERYTF. The chain couples TRBV7-9 to TRBJ1-2, with D possibly TRBD1 on 5 matching bases. Trimming shortened V by 3 bases and J by 9 bases, and 23 bases separated the two germline ends. Germline CDR1 is SEHNR and CDR2 is FQNEAQ (reference sequence). The CDR3 is 16 amino acids.

The chain's CDR3 is CASSRPHTEAFF. DNA for the CDR3: TGTGCCAGCAGCCGGCCGCACACTGAAGCTTTCTTT. The chain carries TRBV3-1 (or the pseudogene TRBV3-2) and TRBJ1-1; no clear D gene. Germline-derived CDR1 and CDR2 are LGHDT and YNNKEL (reference sequence). This CDR3 has 12 residues. Deletions cut 4 bases from V and 3 bases from J, with 6 bases between.

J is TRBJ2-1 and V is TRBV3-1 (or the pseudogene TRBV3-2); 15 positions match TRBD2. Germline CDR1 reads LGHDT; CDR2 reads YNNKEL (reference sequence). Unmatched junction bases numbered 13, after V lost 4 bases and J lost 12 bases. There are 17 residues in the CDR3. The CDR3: CASSPLSRTSGGAGQFF. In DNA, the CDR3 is TGTGCCAGCAGCCCTCTCTCCCGGACTAGCGGGGGGGCGGGGCAGTTCTTC.

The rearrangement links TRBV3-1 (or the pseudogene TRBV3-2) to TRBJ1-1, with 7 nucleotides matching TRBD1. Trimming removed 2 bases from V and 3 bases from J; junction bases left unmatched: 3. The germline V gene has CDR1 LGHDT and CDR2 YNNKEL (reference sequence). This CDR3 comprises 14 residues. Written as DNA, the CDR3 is TGTGCCAGCAGCCAACCTGACAGGGACACTGAAGCTTTCTTT. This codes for CASSQPDRDTEAFF.

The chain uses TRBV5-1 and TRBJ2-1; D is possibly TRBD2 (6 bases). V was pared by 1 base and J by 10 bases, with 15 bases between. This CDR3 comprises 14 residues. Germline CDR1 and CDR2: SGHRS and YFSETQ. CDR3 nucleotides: TGCGCCAGCAGCTTGAAGGCGGGGCCCAGGGAGCAGTTCTTC. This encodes CASSLKAGPREQFF.

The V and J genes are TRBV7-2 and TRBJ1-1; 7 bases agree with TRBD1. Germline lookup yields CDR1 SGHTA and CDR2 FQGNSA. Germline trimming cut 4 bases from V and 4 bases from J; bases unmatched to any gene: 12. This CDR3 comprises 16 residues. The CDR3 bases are TGTGCCAGCAGCTCACCAACAGGGGTTTTGCGCACTGAAGCTTTCTTT. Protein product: CASSSPTGVLRTEAFF. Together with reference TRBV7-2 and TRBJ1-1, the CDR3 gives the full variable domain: GAGVSQSPSNKVTEKGKDVELRCDPISGHTALYWYRQSLGQGLEFLIYFQGNSAPDKSGLPSDRFSAERTGGSVSTLTIQRTQQEDSAVYLCASSSPTGVLRTEAFFGQGTRLTVV.

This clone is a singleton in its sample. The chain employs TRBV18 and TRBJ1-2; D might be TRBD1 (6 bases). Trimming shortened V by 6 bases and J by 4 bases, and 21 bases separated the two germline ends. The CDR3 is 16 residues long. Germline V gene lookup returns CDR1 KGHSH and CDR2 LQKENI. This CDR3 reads CASSSTGVGAIYGYTF. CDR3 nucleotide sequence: TGTGCCAGCTCCTCCACCGGAGTGGGGGCGATCTATGGCTACACCTTC.